This paragraph covers one T cell receptor beta chain sequence. This specimen comes from a study of blood T cell repertoires in COVID-19. Study summary: PBMCs, B-cell-depleted T cells, or T cells provided the cDNA or gDNA that made up the material.

Germline V gene data show CDR1 as MNHEY and CDR2 as SVGEGT. V was shortened by 0 bases and J by 4 bases, with 7 bases between the two germline ends. CDR3 length equals 14 residues. Measured with immunoSEQ multiplex PCR; TCRdb has only the in-frame clones, and not every one. The sample yields 20,000 to 30,000 clones, approximately 88% seen once. Sequenced sample: peripheral blood. The chain uses TRBV6-2 or TRBV6-3 and TRBJ2-1, with D unresolved. This sequence was found in a man in his 70s in a cohort sampled during active COVID-19. The CDR3 spells CASSYSLEYNEQFF. The DNA of the CDR3 is TGTGCCAGCAGTTACTCTCTAGAATACAATGAGCAGTTCTTC.